This T cell receptor (beta chain) stems from a study of blood T cell repertoires in COVID-19. Study-wide context: The United States, Italy and Spain were the sources of the acute and convalescent COVID-19 samples. In each case, the material was cDNA or gDNA derived from T cells, B-cell-depleted T cells, or PBMCs.

Assay used: immunoSEQ multiplex PCR; TCRdb lists only in-frame clones, some missing. The table lists roughly 75,000 clones, 85% to 90% of them singletons, with under 20% in the top ten. This clonotype was obtained from a man older than 75 in a cohort sampled during active COVID-19. The specimen was peripheral blood.

The CDR3 spells CASSFDGQRNTEAFF. The CDR3, as DNA: TGCGCCAGCAGCTTCGACGGACAGCGGAACACTGAAGCTTTCTTT. The V call is TRBV5-1, the J call TRBJ1-1, with D tentatively TRBD1 (6 bases). Looked up from germline, CDR1 is SGHRS and CDR2 is YFSETQ. The CDR3 runs 15 residues. The germline V and J ends were trimmed by 2 bases and 1 base, with 12 bases remaining between them.